The entry below gives a single T cell receptor (beta chain) sequence along with its context. Its antigen is unidentified. The data were obtained in a study of shared clonotypes between healthy human individuals. Study-level results: The donor pool, a small one, limited the genetic and exposure-history diversity represented.

Measured with immunoSEQ multiplex PCR; TCRdb has only the in-frame clones, and not every one. Of about 590,000 clones listed, 95% to 96% are singletons. CD45RO-negative, CCR7-positively selected cells formed the naive CD8 fraction, excluding terminally differentiated effector memory CD45RA+ cells. The length of the CDR3 is 14 residues. CDR1 SGDLS and CDR2 YYNGEE come from the germline V gene. The J segment lost 8 bases and the V segment lost 4 bases, leaving 8 bases of the junction unmatched. This TCR derives from a woman aged 30 to 39 in good health. The sample consisted of naive CD8+ T cells sorted from blood. This sequence joins TRBV9 and TRBJ2-2; 7 bases align to TRBD1. The CDR3 DNA reads TGTGCCAGCAGCCGGGACAGAGGGTCAGGGGAGCTGTTTTTT. Protein sequence: CASSRDRGSGELFF. Based on the CDR3 plus reference TRBV9 and TRBJ2-2, the full variable domain is DSGVTQTPKHLITATGQRVTLRCSPRSGDLSVYWYQQSLDQGLQFLIQYYNGEERAKGNILERFSAQQFPDLHSELNLSSLELGDSALYFCASSRDRGSGELFFGEGSRLTVL.